This is a list of T cell receptor beta chains from one sample in a study of Graves' ophthalmopathy and Graves' hyperthyroidism. TCRdb fed the multiplex PCR reads into MiXCR, producing one record per CDR3 protein. The table lists about 390,000 distinct CDR3 sequences, about 18% of them singletons. Sequencing was performed on peripheral blood. These receptors were collected from an adult woman with stable Graves' hyperthyroidism. CDR3s include the opening cysteine and the closing phenylalanine or tryptophan. D genes are given only for firm matches. A row's size may be missing; if present it is once, few, many or a size class.

cdr3_length: 13
d_call: TRBD1
v_call: TRBV12-3/TRBV12-4
j_call: TRBJ2-7
clone_size: .
cdr3_nt: TGTGCCAGCAGTTTGACAGGGTCTGGCGAGCAGTACTTC
cdr3_aa: CASSLTGSGEQYF

cdr3_length: 14
d_call: .
v_call: TRBV7-2
j_call: TRBJ2-5
clone_size: many
cdr3_nt: TGTGCCAGCAGCTTAGGTCGGAGGAGGGAGACCCAGTACTTC
cdr3_aa: CASSLGRRRETQYF

cdr3_length: 17
d_call: .
v_call: TRBV6-5
j_call: TRBJ1-6
clone_size: many
cdr3_nt: TGTGCCAGCAGTTCGTGGACCTCCTCCTCCGGGGATTCACCCCTCCACTTT
cdr3_aa: CASSSWTSSSGDSPLHF

cdr3_length: 14
d_call: .
v_call: TRBV7-2
j_call: TRBJ2-7
clone_size: many
cdr3_nt: TGTGCCAGCAGTCCGTTGACTGGAGATAGCGAGCAGTACTTC
cdr3_aa: CASSPLTGDSEQYF

cdr3_length: 14
d_call: TRBD1
v_call: TRBV28
j_call: TRBJ2-7
clone_size: many
cdr3_nt: TGTGCCAGCAGTTTGGACAGGGTGGCCTACGAGCAGTACTTC
cdr3_aa: CASSLDRVAYEQYF

cdr3_length: 15
d_call: TRBD1
v_call: TRBV19
j_call: TRBJ1-1
clone_size: many
cdr3_nt: TGTGCCAGTAGTACAGTAGGGACAGGGAAAGCTGAAGCTTTCTTT
cdr3_aa: CASSTVGTGKAEAFF

cdr3_length: 19
d_call: TRBD2
v_call: TRBV10-2
j_call: TRBJ2-2
clone_size: few
cdr3_nt: TGCGCCAGCAGTGAAGGCTTACCATTTAGCGGGAGGCACACCGGGGAGCTGTTTTTT
cdr3_aa: CASSEGLPFSGRHTGELFF

cdr3_length: 13
d_call: .
v_call: TRBV28
j_call: TRBJ2-5
clone_size: .
cdr3_nt: TGTGCCAGCGTCGACGCCGGCCAAGAGACCCAGTACTTC
cdr3_aa: CASVDAGQETQYF

cdr3_length: 13
d_call: .
v_call: TRBV28
j_call: TRBJ1-2
clone_size: many
cdr3_nt: TGTGCCAGCAGGCTGGGACCGGAGTATGGCTACACCTTC
cdr3_aa: CASRLGPEYGYTF

cdr3_length: 14
d_call: .
v_call: TRBV9
j_call: TRBJ2-5
clone_size: many
cdr3_nt: TGTGCCAGCAGCGCCGGGACGGTCGGGGAGACCCAGTACTTC
cdr3_aa: CASSAGTVGETQYF

cdr3_length: 13
d_call: TRBD1
v_call: TRBV11-2
j_call: TRBJ1-1
clone_size: many
cdr3_nt: TGTGCCAGCAGATCGGGACAGGGAACTGAAGCTTTCTTT
cdr3_aa: CASRSGQGTEAFF

cdr3_length: 14
d_call: TRBD1
v_call: TRBV28
j_call: TRBJ2-7
clone_size: few
cdr3_nt: TGTGCCAGCAGTTCCCGGGGGACAGGGGGAGAGCAGTACTTC
cdr3_aa: CASSSRGTGGEQYF

cdr3_length: 13
d_call: .
v_call: TRBV5-1
j_call: TRBJ1-1
clone_size: many
cdr3_nt: TGCGCCAGCATGATCGGCCTGGGCACTGAAGCTTTCTTT
cdr3_aa: CASMIGLGTEAFF

cdr3_length: 13
d_call: .
v_call: TRBV29-1
j_call: TRBJ1-2
clone_size: .
cdr3_nt: TGCAGCGTTGATAAGGGAGCTAACTATGGCTACACCTTC
cdr3_aa: CSVDKGANYGYTF

cdr3_length: 15
d_call: TRBD1
v_call: TRBV19
j_call: TRBJ1-2
clone_size: many
cdr3_nt: TGTGCCAGTAGTATGGCGGACAGGGAATACTATGGCTACACCTTC
cdr3_aa: CASSMADREYYGYTF

cdr3_length: 13
d_call: .
v_call: TRBV7-2
j_call: TRBJ2-7
clone_size: many
cdr3_nt: TGTGCCAGCAGCTTAGCAGGACCCGGACGGCAGTACTTC
cdr3_aa: CASSLAGPGRQYF

cdr3_length: 19
d_call: TRBD2
v_call: TRBV19
j_call: TRBJ2-2
clone_size: many
cdr3_nt: TGTGCCAGTAGTGTCCGGGACAGGGGACTAGCGGGTAACACCGGGGAGCTGTTTTTT
cdr3_aa: CASSVRDRGLAGNTGELFF

cdr3_length: 13
d_call: .
v_call: TRBV7-7
j_call: TRBJ2-7
clone_size: many
cdr3_nt: TGTGCTAGCAGCTTAGCCCAGGGGCACGAGCAGTACTTC
cdr3_aa: CASSLAQGHEQYF

cdr3_length: 17
d_call: TRBD2
v_call: TRBV11-1
j_call: TRBJ2-4
clone_size: .
cdr3_nt: TGTGCCAGCAGCCCCTCCCGACTAGCGGGTGACAAAAACATTCAGTACTTC
cdr3_aa: CASSPSRLAGDKNIQYF

cdr3_length: 16
d_call: .
v_call: TRBV12-3/TRBV12-4
j_call: TRBJ1-1
clone_size: .
cdr3_nt: TGTGCCAGCAGTTTAGGAACCTCACCCGTGAACACTGAAGCTTTCTTT
cdr3_aa: CASSLGTSPVNTEAFF

cdr3_length: 12
d_call: .
v_call: TRBV11-2
j_call: TRBJ2-2
clone_size: many
cdr3_nt: TGTGCCAGCAGTAGACATCCCGGGGAGCTGTTTTTT
cdr3_aa: CASSRHPGELFF

cdr3_length: 14
d_call: .
v_call: TRBV5-5
j_call: TRBJ1-2
clone_size: many
cdr3_nt: TGTGCCAGCGCCAGGGAGTGGGATAACTATGGCTACACCTTC
cdr3_aa: CASAREWDNYGYTF

cdr3_length: 17
d_call: TRBD1
v_call: TRBV11-2
j_call: TRBJ1-1
clone_size: .
cdr3_nt: TGTGCCAGCAGCAACCGGCGGGACAGTAATTTTAACACTGAAGCTTTCTTT
cdr3_aa: CASSNRRDSNFNTEAFF

cdr3_length: 17
d_call: TRBD1
v_call: TRBV18
j_call: TRBJ2-2
clone_size: few
cdr3_nt: TGTGCCAGCTCACTGACAGGGGGCATCGGGAACACCGGGGAGCTGTTTTTT
cdr3_aa: CASSLTGGIGNTGELFF

cdr3_length: 15
d_call: .
v_call: TRBV6-5
j_call: TRBJ1-1
clone_size: many
cdr3_nt: TGTGCCAGCAGTTCCCGAGGGGGGGTGTACACTGAAGCTTTCTTT
cdr3_aa: CASSSRGGVYTEAFF

cdr3_length: 14
d_call: .
v_call: TRBV6-1
j_call: TRBJ2-7
clone_size: once
cdr3_nt: TGTGCCAGCAGCTTCCAGTGGGGGCGGTACGAGCAGTACTTC
cdr3_aa: CASSFQWGRYEQYF

cdr3_length: 14
d_call: TRBD1
v_call: TRBV28
j_call: TRBJ1-5
clone_size: many
cdr3_nt: TGTGCCAGCAGACCAACAGGGGGCGGGCAGCCCCAGCATTTT
cdr3_aa: CASRPTGGGQPQHF

cdr3_length: 13
d_call: .
v_call: TRBV12-3/TRBV12-4
j_call: TRBJ2-7
clone_size: many
cdr3_nt: TGTGCCAGCAGTGACAGTAACTCCTACGAGCAGTACTTC
cdr3_aa: CASSDSNSYEQYF

cdr3_length: 14
d_call: TRBD1
v_call: TRBV6-1
j_call: TRBJ2-5
clone_size: .
cdr3_nt: TGTGCCAGCACCACGGGACAGGGGTGGGAGACCCAGTACTTC
cdr3_aa: CASTTGQGWETQYF

cdr3_length: 15
d_call: .
v_call: TRBV6-2/TRBV6-3
j_call: TRBJ2-7
clone_size: many
cdr3_nt: TGTGCCAGCAGAACCGCAGGGGATGCGTCCTACGAGCAGTACTTC
cdr3_aa: CASRTAGDASYEQYF

cdr3_length: 15
d_call: .
v_call: TRBV7-2
j_call: TRBJ2-5
clone_size: many
cdr3_nt: TGTGCCAGCAGCTTCGATCGGGCCTATCAAGAGACCCAGTACTTC
cdr3_aa: CASSFDRAYQETQYF

cdr3_length: 19
d_call: .
v_call: TRBV28
j_call: TRBJ1-2
clone_size: many
cdr3_nt: TGTGCCAGCAGTCGCCTGCCGGTTCAAGTACCTACCTCGCCTGATGGCTACACCTTC
cdr3_aa: CASSRLPVQVPTSPDGYTF

cdr3_length: 14
d_call: TRBD1
v_call: TRBV18
j_call: TRBJ2-7
clone_size: .
cdr3_nt: TGTGCCAGCACTAACAGGGGAGTCCCCTACGAGCAGTACTTC
cdr3_aa: CASTNRGVPYEQYF

cdr3_length: 16
d_call: TRBD2
v_call: TRBV7-9
j_call: TRBJ2-5
clone_size: many
cdr3_nt: TGTGCCAGCAGGACTAGCGGGAGGGCCTTAGGAGAGACCCAGTACTTC
cdr3_aa: CASRTSGRALGETQYF

cdr3_length: 13
d_call: TRBD1
v_call: TRBV27
j_call: TRBJ2-2
clone_size: many
cdr3_nt: TGTGCCAGCAGACAGGGGAGCACCGGGGAGCTGTTTTTT
cdr3_aa: CASRQGSTGELFF

cdr3_length: 15
d_call: TRBD1
v_call: TRBV7-9
j_call: TRBJ2-4
clone_size: many
cdr3_nt: TGTGCCAGCAGCTCCCCCGGGACAGGAATAAACATTCAGTACTTC
cdr3_aa: CASSSPGTGINIQYF

cdr3_length: 15
d_call: .
v_call: TRBV11-2
j_call: TRBJ2-5
clone_size: many
cdr3_nt: TGTGCCAGCAGCCCCGCGCGGGCCTCCCAAGAGACCCAGTACTTC
cdr3_aa: CASSPARASQETQYF

cdr3_length: 13
d_call: .
v_call: TRBV12-3/TRBV12-4
j_call: TRBJ1-1
clone_size: .
cdr3_nt: TGTGCCAGCACCTTCGCCACGAACACTGAAGCTTTCTTT
cdr3_aa: CASTFATNTEAFF

cdr3_length: 16
d_call: .
v_call: TRBV19
j_call: TRBJ2-7
clone_size: many
cdr3_nt: TGTGCCAGTAGTATTGGGGCGGGAAAATTACACTACGAGCAGTACTTC
cdr3_aa: CASSIGAGKLHYEQYF

cdr3_length: 16
d_call: TRBD2
v_call: TRBV18
j_call: TRBJ2-7
clone_size: .
cdr3_nt: TGTGCCAGCTCAACATATACTAGCGGGAGGGCCCGCGAGCAGTACTTC
cdr3_aa: CASSTYTSGRAREQYF

cdr3_length: 12
d_call: .
v_call: TRBV28
j_call: TRBJ2-1
clone_size: .
cdr3_nt: TGTGCCAGCAGTTCCCCGAGGGTAGGGCAGTTCTTC
cdr3_aa: CASSSPRVGQFF

cdr3_length: 14
d_call: TRBD1
v_call: TRBV7-6
j_call: TRBJ1-5
clone_size: few
cdr3_nt: TGTGCCAGCAGCGAGGGGGCTGGCAATCAGCCCCAGCATTTT
cdr3_aa: CASSEGAGNQPQHF

cdr3_length: 13
d_call: .
v_call: TRBV4-2
j_call: TRBJ1-2
clone_size: many
cdr3_nt: TGTGCCAGCAGCCAAGAAGTTGCCTATGGCTACACCTTC
cdr3_aa: CASSQEVAYGYTF

cdr3_length: 16
d_call: TRBD1
v_call: TRBV11-1
j_call: TRBJ2-5
clone_size: many
cdr3_nt: TGTGCCAGCAGCCCGGGTGACAGGGGTGGTCAAGAGACCCAGTACTTC
cdr3_aa: CASSPGDRGGQETQYF

cdr3_length: 15
d_call: .
v_call: TRBV7-2
j_call: TRBJ2-7
clone_size: many
cdr3_nt: TGTGCCAGCAGCGATGGCATTAGCGCCCCGTACGAGCAGTACTTC
cdr3_aa: CASSDGISAPYEQYF

cdr3_length: 13
d_call: .
v_call: TRBV7-2
j_call: TRBJ1-1
clone_size: .
cdr3_nt: TGTGCCAGCAGCTTGGTGAAGTACACTGAAGCTTTCTTT
cdr3_aa: CASSLVKYTEAFF

cdr3_length: 12
d_call: TRBD1
v_call: TRBV12-3/TRBV12-4
j_call: TRBJ1-1
clone_size: many
cdr3_nt: TGTGCCAGCATAGGGACAGGGGCTGAAGCTTTCTTT
cdr3_aa: CASIGTGAEAFF

cdr3_length: 18
d_call: TRBD2
v_call: TRBV6-1
j_call: TRBJ2-5
clone_size: .
cdr3_nt: TGTGCCAGCAGTGGGACTAGCGGGAGTGGGTGGTCTCAAGAGACCCAGTACTTC
cdr3_aa: CASSGTSGSGWSQETQYF

cdr3_length: 16
d_call: TRBD2
v_call: TRBV5-1
j_call: TRBJ2-7
clone_size: many
cdr3_nt: TGCGCCAGCAGCTTACTAGCGGGAGGGCCTTTGGACGAGCAGTACTTC
cdr3_aa: CASSLLAGGPLDEQYF

cdr3_length: 15
d_call: .
v_call: TRBV12-3/TRBV12-4
j_call: TRBJ2-2
clone_size: many
cdr3_nt: TGTGCCAGCAGTTTGATCGCAGGTCTGGCCGGGGAGCTGTTTTTT
cdr3_aa: CASSLIAGLAGELFF

cdr3_length: 14
d_call: TRBD2
v_call: TRBV5-1
j_call: TRBJ2-7
clone_size: many
cdr3_nt: TGCGCCAGCAGCTTGAGTGGTGCGGGGGGTGAGCAGTACTTC
cdr3_aa: CASSLSGAGGEQYF

cdr3_length: 11
d_call: .
v_call: TRBV6-1
j_call: TRBJ1-5
clone_size: .
cdr3_nt: TGTGCCAGCAGTCCTGGCGTAGGCTTGCATTTT
cdr3_aa: CASSPGVGLHF

cdr3_length: 16
d_call: .
v_call: TRBV6-4
j_call: TRBJ2-2
clone_size: .
cdr3_nt: TGTGCCAGCAGCGAGCTCGGGGTCGAGAACACCGGGGAGCTGTTTTTT
cdr3_aa: CASSELGVENTGELFF

cdr3_length: 18
d_call: .
v_call: TRBV18
j_call: TRBJ1-1
clone_size: many
cdr3_nt: TGTGCCAGCTCATACCAGTTCGGACAGCGGTGGGAGAACACTGAAGCTTTCTTT
cdr3_aa: CASSYQFGQRWENTEAFF

cdr3_length: 13
d_call: .
v_call: TRBV6-2/TRBV6-3
j_call: TRBJ2-7
clone_size: many
cdr3_nt: TGTGCCAGCAGTTCCAGGACTGAATACGAGCAGTACTTC
cdr3_aa: CASSSRTEYEQYF

cdr3_length: 13
d_call: .
v_call: TRBV5-1
j_call: TRBJ2-7
clone_size: many
cdr3_nt: TGCGCCAGCAGCTGGAGGGCAACCTACGAGCAGTACTTC
cdr3_aa: CASSWRATYEQYF

cdr3_length: 14
d_call: .
v_call: TRBV20-1
j_call: TRBJ1-6
clone_size: many
cdr3_nt: TGCAGTGCTAGAATTCTGAGCGGGAATTCACCCCTCCACTTT
cdr3_aa: CSARILSGNSPLHF

cdr3_length: 13
d_call: TRBD1
v_call: TRBV20-1
j_call: TRBJ2-7
clone_size: .
cdr3_nt: TGCAGTGCTAAGGGACAGGTCTACTACGAGCAGTACTTC
cdr3_aa: CSAKGQVYYEQYF

cdr3_length: 13
d_call: TRBD1
v_call: TRBV29-1
j_call: TRBJ2-7
clone_size: many
cdr3_nt: TGCAGCGTGACGGGACAGGGAAGGCGCGAGCAGTACTTC
cdr3_aa: CSVTGQGRREQYF

cdr3_length: 15
d_call: .
v_call: TRBV7-2
j_call: TRBJ1-1
clone_size: few
cdr3_nt: TGTGCCAGCAGCCAAGGGCGGGGGTGGGACACTGTAGCTTTCTTT
cdr3_aa: CASSQGRGWDTVAFF